These 14 T cell receptor beta chains came from one sample sequenced in a study of CD8+ T cells in alopecia areata. It was cDNA, reverse transcribed from extracted RNA, that served as the sequencing template. Produced via immunoSEQ multiplex PCR; TCRdb's table is partial and in-frame only. The table lists 90,000 or so clones, about 40% of them singletons, with roughly a sixth in the top ten. Treatment: oral pan-JAK inhibitor, 5-10 mg twice daily. Sequenced material: CD8+ T cells sorted from blood, taken at week 24, from a patient treated with tofacitinib. These receptors came from a human donor with alopecia areata.

This clone occurred once. The rearrangement joins TRBV16 to TRBJ1-2; D unresolved. Looked up from germline, CDR1 is KGHSY and CDR2 is FQNENV. The CDR3 loop spans 14 amino acids. V was cut by 0 bases and J by 7 bases, with 12 bases left in between. CDR3 DNA sequence: TGTGCCAGCAGCCAATCGGGCCCGGGGAGTGGCTACACCTTC. It specifies CASSQSGPGSGYTF.

For the CDR3, the DNA is TGTGCCAGCGAGGGGACTAACTATGGCTACACCTTC. Encoded protein: CASEGTNYGYTF. This sequence joins TRBV9 and TRBJ1-2, with D possibly TRBD1 on 5 matching bases. Per the germline V gene, CDR1 is SGDLS and CDR2 is YYNGEE. The CDR3 runs to 12 residues. Trimming cost V 7 bases and J 0 bases, with 7 bases left between them.

The rearrangement joins TRBV4-1 to TRBJ2-5; TRBD2 agrees at 9 bases. The ends lost 2 bases at V and 2 bases at J; junction bases unmatched: 6. Germline CDR1 reads MGHRA; CDR2 reads YSYEKL. The CDR3 loop spans 16 amino acids. This CDR3 is CASSQYPSGDQETQYF. CDR3 sequence (DNA): TGCGCCAGCAGCCAATACCCTAGCGGGGATCAAGAGACCCAGTACTTC.

The chain is built from TRBV14 and TRBJ2-1; D unresolved. V shed 3 bases and J shed 2 bases, with 5 bases lying between them. Germline V lookup: CDR1 SGHDN, CDR2 FVKESK. This CDR3 contains 13 residues. CDR3 protein: CASSQVTYNEQFF. The CDR3, as DNA: TGTGCCAGCAGCCAGGTTACCTACAATGAGCAGTTCTTC.

The V gene is TRBV15, the J gene TRBJ2-3, with D unclear. This CDR3 has 14 residues. CDR1 and CDR2 (germline): LNHNV, YYDKDF (reference sequence). V was clipped by 4 bases and J by 0 bases, with 8 bases between them. In DNA form, the CDR3 reads TGTGCCACCAGCACCGATTCCAGCACAGATACGCAGTATTTT. Protein: CATSTDSSTDTQYF.

The chain couples TRBV29-1 to TRBJ2-3, with D perhaps being TRBD1 or TRBD2 (5 bases each). Germline V gene data show CDR1 as SQVTM and CDR2 as ANQGSEA. V lost 6 bases and J lost 4, with 20 bases in between. The CDR3 runs to 15 residues. The CDR3 DNA reads TGCAGCGTCTTCCTGGGACGGCCAACGGCAGATACGCAGTATTTT. Amino acids: CSVFLGRPTADTQYF.

This chain links TRBV7-9 with TRBJ2-7; TRBD1 matches at 11 bases. The CDR3 length is 16 residues. Germline assignment: CDR1 SEHNR and CDR2 FQNEAQ (reference sequence). The ends lost 4 bases at V and 2 bases at J; junction bases unmatched: 7. CDR3 DNA sequence: TGTGCCAGCAGCTCCCGACCGGGACAGGGGGCCTACGAGCAGTACTTC. Its protein is CASSSRPGQGAYEQYF.

The V gene is TRBV9, the J gene TRBJ2-1, with 9 bases identical to TRBD1. Germline CDR1 SGDLS, CDR2 YYNGEE. V shed 3 bases, J shed 6 bases, and the junction held 4 bases outside the gene matches. The CDR3 is made up of 14 amino acids. The CDR3 DNA sequence: TGTGCCAGCAGCGCCGGACAGGGGACCAATGAGCAGTTCTTC. Its protein product is CASSAGQGTNEQFF.

This clone appeared a few times. J is TRBJ1-2 and V is TRBV29-1, with D possibly TRBD1 on 6 matching bases. The germline V gene has CDR1 SQVTM and CDR2 ANQGSEA. Trimming left V 5 bases short and J 4 bases short, with 20 bases between. The CDR3 is 15 residues long. CDR3 nucleotide sequence: TGCAGCGTTCCCAAAGGGGGGACCTCGGGCTATGGCTACACCTTC. This translates into CSVPKGGTSGYGYTF. Drawing the rest from reference TRBV29-1 and TRBJ1-2, the complete variable domain is SAVISQKPSRDICQRGTSLTIQCQVDSQVTMMFWYRQQPGQSLTLIATANQGSEATYESGFVIDKFPISRPNLTFSTLTVSNMSPEDSSIYLCSVPKGGTSGYGYTFGSGTRLTVV.

The sample holds one count of this clone. The chain employs TRBV5-6 and TRBJ1-1; D gene unclear. The CDR3 runs to 12 residues. Germline assignment: CDR1 SGHDT and CDR2 YYEEEE. V lost 4 bases and J lost 8, with 12 bases in between. In DNA, the CDR3 is TGTGCCAGCAGCCACCGGTACGAGGAAGCTTTCTTT. Translating it yields CASSHRYEEAFF.

Only a few counts were recorded for this clone. CDR3 loop: CASSSDRDTGELFF. The CDR3 DNA follows: TGTGCCAGCAGCAGCGACAGGGACACCGGGGAGCTGTTTTTT. This sequence joins TRBV7-9 and TRBJ2-2; TRBD1 aligns across 7 bases. The CDR3 runs to 14 residues. The V gene's germline CDR1 is SEHNR and CDR2 FQNEAQ (reference sequence). The ends lost 5 bases at V and 3 bases at J; junction bases unmatched: 3.

The chain combines TRBV5-6 with TRBJ2-1; tentative D call: TRBD2 (6 bases). This CDR3 contains 14 residues. The germline V and J ends were trimmed by 2 bases and 5 bases, with 11 bases remaining between them. Germline CDR1 SGHDT, CDR2 YYEEEE. In DNA form, the CDR3 reads TGTGCCAGCAGCTTTGGCGGGACCCACAATGAGCAGTTCTTC. It is translated as CASSFGGTHNEQFF.

The chain combines TRBV12-5 with TRBJ2-2, with D hard to call. This CDR3 region has 14 residues. The V gene lost 1 base and the J gene lost 1 base, with 4 bases spanning the gap. Germline V gene lookup returns CDR1 LGHNT and CDR2 FRNRAP. CDR3 coding DNA: TGTGCTAGTGGTTTGGACTGGAACACCGGGGAGCTGTTTTTT. Translated, it gives CASGLDWNTGELFF.

This chain uses TRBV10-3 with TRBJ2-5, with TRBD1 as a possible D gene (6 bases). The length of the CDR3 is 14 residues. Germline assignment: CDR1 ENHRY and CDR2 SYGVKD. V dropped 3 bases and J dropped 1 base, with 9 bases sitting between them. The CDR3 reads CAISEGRGQETQYF. In DNA, the CDR3 is TGTGCCATCAGTGAAGGCAGGGGCCAAGAGACCCAGTACTTC.